Below, one T cell receptor beta chain is given with its context. The target antigen is unknown. Deletions cut 5 bases from V and 9 bases from J, with 23 bases between. The V gene's germline CDR1 is SGHTA and CDR2 FQGNSA. The CDR3 extends over 15 amino acids. The data were obtained in a study of shared clonotypes between healthy human individuals. Study-wide context: There were three CD4 naive, three CD4 memory, two CD8 naive and one CD8 memory plates per donor. General study results and limits: Around 5% was the fraction of naive CD4 clonotypes found shared across several donors. Among donors, the sharing of clonotypes was expected to be influenced by sequencing depth.

The protocol was immunoSEQ multiplex PCR, while the TCRdb copy is restricted to in-frame clones and leaves out a portion. Of around 690,000 clones in the sample, 90% were seen once. Free of recent acute infections or vaccinations, the donors were healthy HIV-negative adults. This receptor was obtained from a man aged 18 to 30 in good health. Some clones in this sample may be carry-over from other donors' samples. The source material was memory CD8+ T cells from PBMCs. Subset: CD45RO+ cells pooled with CCR7-negative TemRA cells. The chain couples TRBV7-2 to TRBJ2-7, with D possibly TRBD2 on 7 matching bases. The CDR3 bases are TGTGCCAGCAGCACAGGCGGGGGCCTAGCTACAGGGCAGTACTTC. Amino acids: CASSTGGGLATGQYF.